The 24 T cell receptor beta chains below were found in one sample sequenced in a study of lymphopenia after photon versus proton radiotherapy (dated by TCRdb to about 2019). The library was made by the immunoSEQ multiplex PCR assay. TCRdb mirrors the immuneACCESS table, restricted to in-frame sequences. Some clones are absent from its copies; in checked studies, under half trace to an unresolved V gene, and the reason for the others is unknown. This sample lists about 62,000 clones; about nine tenths were detected once. Together, the top ten hold roughly 13% of the sample. Specimen: peripheral blood, collected from a patient treated with proton-based radiotherapy. All receptors come from a man of 80 years or more with esophageal cancer.

The CDR3, as DNA: TGTGCCTGGTCGAGGGGTGTCGGGAGCAATCAGCCCCAGCATTTT. It is translated as CAWSRGVGSNQPQHF. The genes are TRBV30 and TRBJ1-5; perhaps TRBD1 as D (5 bases). Germline CDR1 and CDR2: GTSNPN and SVGIG (reference sequence). The V and J ends lost 5 bases and 1 base respectively, with 15 bases between them. CDR3 length equals 15 residues.

The V gene is TRBV6-5, the J gene TRBJ1-5; D is undetermined. The CDR3 loop spans 15 amino acids. With 2 bases removed from V and 9 bases from J, the gap between germline ends came to 17 bases. Germline V gives CDR1 MNHEY, CDR2 SVGAGI. The CDR3 coding sequence is TGTGCCAGCAGTTACCGGACCGGCCCTGGTTGGCCCCAGCATTTT. It encodes CASSYRTGPGWPQHF.

The CDR3 sequence is CASMTANTEAFF. In DNA form, the CDR3 reads TGTGCCAGCATGACAGCGAACACTGAAGCTTTCTTT. The chain combines TRBV28 with TRBJ1-1; a weak D match, TRBD1 (5 bases). Trimming stripped 7 bases from V and 1 base from J, with 7 bases between. Germline V gene sequence: CDR1 MDHEN, CDR2 SYDVKM. The CDR3 sequence is 12 residues long.

V gene TRBV5-1 combines with J gene TRBJ2-7, with D possibly matching TRBD2 (5 bases). Trimming took off 6 bases at V and 0 bases at J, with 13 bases between the two ends. The CDR3 runs to 14 residues. Germline loops: CDR1 SGHRS, CDR2 YFSETQ. CDR3 nucleotide sequence: TGCGCCAGCACCGATGAGGGTTTCTCCTACGAGCAGTACTTC. It translates to CASTDEGFSYEQYF.

The rearrangement joins TRBV5-6 to TRBJ1-2; D perhaps matches TRBD1 (5 bases). CDR1 SGHDT and CDR2 YYEEEE come from the germline V gene. The CDR3 is 14 amino acids. V shed 4 bases and J shed 3 bases, with 13 bases lying between them. CDR3 in amino acids: CASSVARVDYGYTF. CDR3 DNA: TGTGCCAGCAGCGTGGCCAGGGTCGACTATGGCTACACCTTC.

This chain connects TRBV30 to TRBJ1-1; the D is unclear. The CDR3 sequence is 13 residues long. Germline CDR1 is GTSNPN and CDR2 is SVGIG (reference sequence). V lost 0 bases and J lost 0, with 5 bases in between. The chain's CDR3 is CAWSVNVNTEAFF. Here the CDR3 DNA reads TGTGCCTGGAGTGTAAACGTGAACACTGAAGCTTTCTTT. The entire variable domain, with the rest obtained from reference TRBV30 and TRBJ1-1, is as follows: SQTIHQWPATLVQPVGSPLSLECTVEGTSNPNLYWYRQAAGRGLQLLFYSVGIGQISSEVPQNLSASRPQDRQFILSSKKLLLSDSGFYLCAWSVNVNTEAFFGQGTRLTVV.

This clone was seen a single time. The V gene is TRBV6-5, the J gene TRBJ2-2; 11 bases map to TRBD2. In germline, CDR1 is MNHEY, CDR2 SVGAGI. Trimming removed 4 bases from V and 3 bases from J; junction bases left unmatched: 4. This CDR3 region has 16 residues. The CDR3 DNA sequence: TGTGCCAGCAGTTCCCTTAGCGGGAGGGACACCGGGGAGCTGTTTTTT. This gives the protein CASSSLSGRDTGELFF.

The table lists this clone with a count of one. The chain joins TRBV4-1 to TRBJ1-3, with D possibly TRBD1 on 5 matching bases. CDR1 is MGHRA, CDR2 YSYEKL, per germline. The V end lost 3 bases, the J end lost 3 bases, and 12 bases lay between the germline ends. This CDR3 spans 15 amino acids. The CDR3 spells CASSHNQGGGNTIYF. The CDR3, as DNA: TGCGCCAGCAGCCACAACCAGGGCGGTGGAAACACCATATATTTT.

The chain is built from TRBV5-4 and TRBJ2-7, with 9 positions matching TRBD1. This CDR3 is 14 amino acids long. Germline V gene lookup returns CDR1 SGHNT and CDR2 YYREEE (reference sequence). J gave up 4 bases and V 0 bases, and 2 bases lay outside the gene matches. The CDR3 loop reads CASSLDRGHYEQYF. Here the CDR3 DNA reads TGTGCCAGCAGCTTGGACAGGGGGCATTACGAGCAGTACTTC.

The chain carries TRBV4-1 and TRBJ2-5, with 12 bases that match TRBD2. The J call may be in error: the DNA end matches TRBJ2-7 better. The CDR3 totals 18 residues. The germline V gene encodes CDR1 MGHRA and CDR2 YSYEKL. CDR3 protein: CASSQTLAGGPSLVEQYF. CDR3 DNA sequence: TGCGCCAGCAGCCAAACACTAGCGGGGGGTCCCAGCCTCGTCGAGCAGTACTTC.

The genes are TRBV7-2 and TRBJ1-2; a weak D match, TRBD1 (5 bases). Trimming removed 7 bases at V and 6 bases at J, with 12 bases between. Per germline, CDR1 SGHTA and CDR2 FQGNSA. The CDR3 sequence is 12 residues long. This CDR3 is CASNYRGDGYTF. Written as DNA, the CDR3 is TGTGCCAGCAACTACCGGGGGGATGGCTACACCTTC.

The rearrangement uses TRBV7-9 and TRBJ2-7, with TRBD2 identical over 7 bases. V was clipped by 2 bases and J by 7 bases; unmatched bases: 14. There are 16 residues in the CDR3. Germline CDR1 is SEHNR and CDR2 is FQNEAQ (reference sequence). CDR3 residues: CASSLPQGGSNLEQYF. CDR3 DNA sequence: TGTGCCAGCAGCTTACCCCAGGGCGGGAGTAACCTAGAGCAGTACTTC. Based on the CDR3 plus reference TRBV7-9 and TRBJ2-7, the full variable domain is DTGVSQNPRHKITKRGQNVTFRCDPISEHNRLYWYRQTLGQGPEFLTYFQNEAQLEKSRLLSDRFSAERPKGSFSTLEIQRTEQGDSAMYLCASSLPQGGSNLEQYFGPGTRLTVT.

The V call is TRBV2, the J call TRBJ2-5; D uncertain. V was shortened by 10 bases and J by 5 bases, with 17 bases between the two germline ends. This CDR3 has 13 residues. Germline lookup yields CDR1 SNHLY and CDR2 FYNNEI. CDR3 DNA: TGTGCCACCGTATTGGTTCGGTGGGAGACCCAGTACTTC. Translated: CATVLVRWETQYF.

The rearrangement uses TRBV9 and TRBJ2-2, with 7 bases aligning to TRBD2. V dropped 2 bases and J dropped 0; count of bases not matched to a gene: 4. Germline V CDR1 and CDR2: SGDLS, YYNGEE. The CDR3 consists of 16 residues. CDR3 region: CASSVRGRANTGELFF. Written as DNA, the CDR3 is TGTGCCAGCAGCGTCCGCGGGAGAGCGAACACCGGGGAGCTGTTTTTT.

This clone was counted a single time. This chain links TRBV19 with TRBJ1-4; D gene uncertain. The germline V gene has CDR1 LNHDA and CDR2 SQIVND (reference sequence). The V gene lost 5 bases and the J gene lost 6 bases, with 16 bases spanning the gap. The CDR3 length is 15 residues. In DNA form, the CDR3 reads TGTGCCAGTAGTCGTTCTCCAAGTTCGGATGAAAAACTGTTTTTT. As protein: CASSRSPSSDEKLFF. Using reference TRBV19 and TRBJ1-4 for the parts outside the CDR3, the full variable domain is DGGITQSPKYLFRKEGQNVTLSCEQNLNHDAMYWYRQDPGQGLRLIYYSQIVNDFQKGDIAEGYSVSREKKESFPLTVTSAQKNPTAFYLCASSRSPSSDEKLFFGSGTQLSVL.

This rearrangement joins TRBV30 to TRBJ2-1; TRBD2 might be the D (6 bases). Deletions cut 3 bases from V and 7 bases from J, with 19 bases between. This CDR3 region has 15 residues. CDR1 and CDR2 (germline): GTSNPN, SVGIG (reference sequence). The CDR3 reads CAWRRRAGYGNEQFF. CDR3 DNA sequence: TGTGCCTGGAGACGACGGGCGGGGTATGGTAATGAGCAGTTCTTC.

V gene TRBV18 combines with J gene TRBJ2-1, with 11 bases matching TRBD1. This CDR3 spans 15 amino acids. With V trimmed by 6 bases and J by 4 bases, 5 bases remained unmatched. Germline V gene lookup returns CDR1 KGHSH and CDR2 LQKENI. The chain's CDR3 is CASSLGQGDYNEQFF. For the CDR3, the DNA is TGTGCCAGCTCCCTGGGACAGGGGGATTACAATGAGCAGTTCTTC.

This chain connects TRBV12-5 to TRBJ1-5; 7 bases line up with TRBD1. Germline loops: CDR1 LGHNT, CDR2 FRNRAP. The CDR3 has 11 residues. The J segment lost 8 bases and the V segment lost 6 bases, leaving 1 base of the junction unmatched. CDR3 amino acids: CASGTGEPQHF. For the CDR3, the DNA is TGTGCTAGTGGAACAGGGGAGCCCCAGCATTTT.

This chain joins TRBV27 and TRBJ2-4; D is unclear. The ends were cut back, 6 bases at V and 2 bases at J, with 11 bases in the middle. This CDR3 contains 14 residues. Germline lookup yields CDR1 MNHEY and CDR2 SMNVEV (reference sequence). The CDR3 here is CASSSLASKNIQYF. CDR3 bases: TGTGCCAGCAGCTCCCTGGCCTCCAAAAACATTCAGTACTTC.

This clone has just one count. The V call is TRBV27, the J call TRBJ2-7, with TRBD2 matching 15 bases. CDR1 and CDR2 (germline): MNHEY, SMNVEV (reference sequence). V was pared by 6 bases and J by 1 base, with 10 bases of the junction left unmatched. This CDR3 has 18 residues. DNA for the CDR3: TGTGCCAGCAGACCCAGAGGGACTAGCGGGGGGCTTTCCTACGAGCAGTACTTC. This translates into CASRPRGTSGGLSYEQYF.

The rearrangement links TRBV6-1 to TRBJ2-5; 8 nucleotides match TRBD1. The DNA end lines up better with TRBJ2-7; the J call may be wrong. Germline V gives CDR1 MNHNS, CDR2 SASEGT. The CDR3 loop spans 14 amino acids. CDR3 in DNA: TGTGCCAGCAGTCAGGGGGCGGACGCCTACGAGCAGTACTTC. Translation gives CASSQGADAYEQYF.

The chain recombines TRBV21-1 with TRBJ2-3; the table's D gene call, TRBD1, was not cross checked with the DNA. TRBV21-1 corresponds to a pseudogene. The CDR3 has 18 amino acids. CDR3 coding DNA: TGTGCCAGCAGCAAAGTCCGGTTGGGGGCGCCTAATACAGATACGCAGTATTTT. Its translation: CASSKVRLGAPNTDTQYF.

The J gene is TRBJ2-1, the V gene TRBV19; 12 nucleotides align to TRBD2. Looked up from germline, CDR1 is LNHDA and CDR2 is SQIVND (reference sequence). This CDR3 region has 14 residues. The V segment lost 10 bases and the J segment 6 bases; nucleotides outside the gene matches: 7. Written as DNA, the CDR3 is TGTGCCACTTGCCCTAGCGGGAGGGCCAATGAGCAGTTCTTC. It encodes CATCPSGRANEQFF.

The chain couples TRBV5-6 to TRBJ1-6; D gene ambiguous. Trimming took off 6 bases at V and 9 bases at J, with 13 bases between the two ends. The germline V gene has CDR1 SGHDT and CDR2 YYEEEE. This CDR3 comprises 13 residues. The CDR3 DNA follows: TGTGCCAGCACCCTCTTGCCGGGTTCACCCCTCCACTTT. Translation: CASTLLPGSPLHF. Full variable domain (remainder filled in from reference TRBV5-6 and TRBJ1-6): DAGVTQSPTHLIKTRGQQVTLRCSPKSGHDTVSWYQQALGQGPQFIFQYYEEEERQRGNFPDRFSGHQFPNYSSELNVNALLLGDSALYLCASTLLPGSPLHFGNGTRLTVT.